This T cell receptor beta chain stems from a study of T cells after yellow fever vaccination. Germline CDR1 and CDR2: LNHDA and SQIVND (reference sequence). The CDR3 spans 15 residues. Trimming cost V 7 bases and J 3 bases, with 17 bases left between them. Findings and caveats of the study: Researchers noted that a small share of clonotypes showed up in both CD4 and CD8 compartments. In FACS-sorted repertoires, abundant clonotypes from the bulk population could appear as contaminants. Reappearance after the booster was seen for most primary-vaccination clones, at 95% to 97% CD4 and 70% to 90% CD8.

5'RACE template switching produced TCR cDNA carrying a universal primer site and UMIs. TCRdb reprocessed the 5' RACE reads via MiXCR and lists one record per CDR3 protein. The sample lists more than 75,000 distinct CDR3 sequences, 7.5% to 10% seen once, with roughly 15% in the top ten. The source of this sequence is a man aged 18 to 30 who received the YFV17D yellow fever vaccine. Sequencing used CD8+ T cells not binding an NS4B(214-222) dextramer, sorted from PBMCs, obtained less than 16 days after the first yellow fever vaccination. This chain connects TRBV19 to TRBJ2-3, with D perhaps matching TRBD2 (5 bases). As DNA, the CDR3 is TGTGCCAGTAATGTTGGGTCGGGATCAACAGATACGCAGTATTTT. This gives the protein CASNVGSGSTDTQYF.